This entry concerns a single T cell receptor beta chain. This sample was taken from a study of blood T cell repertoires in COVID-19. About the study: Nucleic acid was either cDNA or gDNA, and it came from T cells, B-cell-depleted T cells, or PBMCs.

Per the original methods: Amplification of reference gene primers was used by the study to estimate nucleated cell counts. The method was immunoSEQ multiplex PCR; TCRdb's version includes in-frame clones alone and lacks a portion of them. The D gene and trimming were derived from the DNA, and the V and J assignments and clone size from that table. The sample includes about 270,000 clones, approximately 91% of them seen just once. The cohort comprised adults aged about 18 to 100 years residing in about two dozen US areas. Germline assignment: CDR1 LNHNV and CDR2 YYDKDF (reference sequence). The ends lost 3 bases at V and 7 bases at J; junction bases unmatched: 7. The length of the CDR3 is 15 residues.

Specimen: PBMCs or T cells enriched from blood (not recorded which). The chain carries TRBV15 and TRBJ1-2, with 11 bases that match TRBD1. The clonotype was recovered from a woman aged 40-49 years with acute COVID-19. DNA for the CDR3: TGTGCCACCAGCAGGGACAGGGGGCGAGGGAGTGGCTACACCTTC. The encoded protein is CATSRDRGRGSGYTF.